The rows below give T cell receptor beta chains drawn from one sample of a study of blood T cell repertoires in COVID-19. Data came from immunoSEQ multiplex PCR; TCRdb stores just in-frame clones and leaves some out. The repertoire holds 60,000 to 65,000 clones, roughly 86% seen once, with roughly 4% in the top ten. The sequencing sample was made of peripheral blood. These TCRs come from a man aged 50-59 years with active COVID-19. CDR3s include the opening cysteine and the closing phenylalanine or tryptophan. The D gene is left open where the match is weak. Some rows have no size entry. The others give once, few or many, or a class for an expanded clone.

j_call: TRBJ2-5; d_call: TRBD2; v_call: TRBV5-1; clone_size: NA; cdr3_aa: CASSFQGGKRETQYF; cdr3_nt: TGCGCCAGCAGCTTCCAGGGAGGGAAGAGAGAGACCCAGTACTTC
j_call: TRBJ2-5; d_call: TRBD1; v_call: TRBV18; clone_size: NA; cdr3_aa: CASSPNKGGQEQETQYF; cdr3_nt: TGTGCCAGCTCACCAAACAAGGGGGGACAGGAGCAAGAGACCCAGTACTTC
j_call: TRBJ2-2; d_call: TRBD2; v_call: TRBV11-2; clone_size: NA; cdr3_aa: CASSPRGLTNTGELFF; cdr3_nt: TGTGCCAGCAGCCCTAGGGGACTAACGAACACCGGGGAGCTGTTTTTT
j_call: TRBJ2-5; d_call: NA; v_call: TRBV18; clone_size: NA; cdr3_aa: CASSPLKGDIGDF; cdr3_nt: TGTGCCAGCTCACCACTTAAAGGGGACATTGGAGACTTC
j_call: TRBJ2-3; d_call: TRBD1; v_call: TRBV28; clone_size: NA; cdr3_aa: CASSRGQGIDTQYF; cdr3_nt: TGTGCCAGCAGTCGGGGACAGGGCATAGATACGCAGTATTTT
j_call: TRBJ1-3; d_call: NA; v_call: TRBV3-1/TRBV3-2; clone_size: once; cdr3_aa: CASSQATPGAGNTIYF; cdr3_nt: TGTGCCAGCAGCCAAGCCACCCCCGGGGCTGGAAACACCATATATTTT
j_call: TRBJ2-1; d_call: TRBD2; v_call: TRBV6-4; clone_size: NA; cdr3_aa: CASSEGLEGHNEQFF; cdr3_nt: TGTGCCAGCAGTGAGGGACTAGAGGGACACAATGAGCAGTTCTTC
j_call: TRBJ2-3; d_call: TRBD2; v_call: TRBV11-2; clone_size: NA; cdr3_aa: CASSPRTSTRTDTQYF; cdr3_nt: TGTGCCAGCAGCCCACGGACTAGTACACGCACAGATACGCAGTATTTT
j_call: TRBJ1-2; d_call: NA; v_call: TRBV11-2; clone_size: NA; cdr3_aa: CASSLAEGPFGYTF; cdr3_nt: TGTGCCAGCAGCTTAGCCGAGGGTCCTTTTGGCTACACCTTC
j_call: TRBJ2-1; d_call: NA; v_call: TRBV5-1; clone_size: NA; cdr3_aa: CASSLGDSSYNEQFF; cdr3_nt: TGCGCCAGCAGCTTGGGAGACAGCTCCTACAATGAGCAGTTCTTC
j_call: TRBJ1-1; d_call: NA; v_call: TRBV6-5; clone_size: NA; cdr3_aa: CASTKGKNTEAFF; cdr3_nt: TGTGCCAGCACCAAGGGGAAGAACACTGAAGCTTTCTTT
j_call: TRBJ2-7; d_call: NA; v_call: TRBV5-6; clone_size: NA; cdr3_aa: CASSLGSGPSHYEQYF; cdr3_nt: TGTGCCAGCAGCTTAGGATCAGGGCCGAGCCACTACGAGCAGTACTTC
j_call: TRBJ2-7; d_call: TRBD1; v_call: TRBV9; clone_size: NA; cdr3_aa: CASRRIPGQGCMNEQYF; cdr3_nt: TGTGCCAGCAGAAGAATACCGGGACAGGGCTGTATGAACGAGCAGTACTTC
j_call: TRBJ1-6; d_call: NA; v_call: TRBV7-8; clone_size: NA; cdr3_aa: CASSLVQRASPLHF; cdr3_nt: TGTGCCAGCAGCTTAGTACAGAGGGCATCACCCCTCCACTTT
j_call: TRBJ2-1; d_call: TRBD1; v_call: TRBV29-1; clone_size: NA; cdr3_aa: CSVELTGDNEQFF; cdr3_nt: TGCAGCGTTGAGCTTACAGGGGACAATGAGCAGTTCTTC
j_call: TRBJ2-3; d_call: NA; v_call: TRBV5-4; clone_size: NA; cdr3_aa: CASSLVPSTDTQYF; cdr3_nt: TGTGCCAGCAGCTTGGTCCCTAGCACAGATACGCAGTATTTT
j_call: TRBJ2-5; d_call: NA; v_call: TRBV2; clone_size: few; cdr3_aa: CASSDGNLGTQYF; cdr3_nt: TGTGCCAGCAGTGATGGCAACCTTGGGACCCAGTACTTC
j_call: TRBJ2-2; d_call: NA; v_call: TRBV19; clone_size: few; cdr3_aa: CASRGAWGTGELFF; cdr3_nt: TGTGCCAGTAGAGGGGCGTGGGGCACCGGGGAGCTGTTTTTT
j_call: TRBJ2-7; d_call: TRBD1; v_call: TRBV18; clone_size: once; cdr3_aa: CASSPGQASYEQYF; cdr3_nt: TGTGCCAGCTCACCTGGACAGGCCTCCTACGAGCAGTACTTC
j_call: TRBJ2-5; d_call: NA; v_call: TRBV4-2; clone_size: NA; cdr3_aa: CASSPSQGGQETQYF; cdr3_nt: TGTGCCAGCAGCCCCTCGCAGGGGGGCCAAGAGACCCAGTACTTC
j_call: TRBJ2-7; d_call: NA; v_call: TRBV6-5; clone_size: NA; cdr3_aa: CASSRTDFYEQYF; cdr3_nt: TGTGCCAGCAGTAGGACAGACTTCTACGAGCAGTACTTC
j_call: TRBJ2-5; d_call: TRBD1; v_call: TRBV30; clone_size: NA; cdr3_aa: CAWSLSGGSETQYF; cdr3_nt: TGTGCCTGGAGTTTATCAGGGGGTTCGGAGACCCAGTACTTC
j_call: TRBJ1-1; d_call: TRBD1; v_call: TRBV10-3; clone_size: NA; cdr3_aa: CAISEPGQGGTEAFF; cdr3_nt: TGTGCCATCAGTGAACCGGGACAGGGAGGCACTGAAGCTTTCTTT
j_call: TRBJ1-2; d_call: TRBD1; v_call: TRBV6-5; clone_size: NA; cdr3_aa: CASSFRGHGGYTF; cdr3_nt: TGTGCCAGCAGTTTCAGGGGGCATGGAGGCTACACCTTC
j_call: TRBJ2-7; d_call: NA; v_call: TRBV2; clone_size: few; cdr3_aa: CASRSPRTYEQYF; cdr3_nt: TGTGCCAGCAGGAGCCCGCGGACCTACGAGCAGTACTTC
j_call: TRBJ1-2; d_call: TRBD1; v_call: TRBV11-2; clone_size: once; cdr3_aa: CASSFFTDRDGYTF; cdr3_nt: TGTGCCAGCAGCTTCTTCACCGACAGGGACGGCTACACCTTC
j_call: TRBJ2-1; d_call: TRBD1; v_call: TRBV7-9; clone_size: NA; cdr3_aa: CASSDRDRGRDEQFF; cdr3_nt: TGTGCCAGCAGCGACCGGGACAGGGGGCGGGATGAGCAGTTCTTC
j_call: TRBJ2-7; d_call: NA; v_call: TRBV7-2; clone_size: few; cdr3_aa: CASSLARGEQYF; cdr3_nt: TGTGCCAGCAGCTTAGCCAGGGGCGAGCAGTACTTC
j_call: TRBJ2-6; d_call: NA; v_call: TRBV19; clone_size: once; cdr3_aa: CASTRQAWGANVLTF; cdr3_nt: TGTGCCAGTACCCGACAGGCCTGGGGGGCCAACGTCCTGACTTTC
j_call: TRBJ1-4; d_call: NA; v_call: TRBV18; clone_size: NA; cdr3_aa: CASSLDRNEKLFF; cdr3_nt: TGTGCCAGCTCATTGGACAGAAATGAAAAACTGTTTTTT
j_call: TRBJ1-5; d_call: TRBD1; v_call: TRBV5-6; clone_size: NA; cdr3_aa: CASSFWGQGLNQPQHF; cdr3_nt: TGTGCCAGCAGCTTTTGGGGACAGGGTTTGAATCAGCCCCAGCATTTT
j_call: TRBJ2-2; d_call: TRBD1; v_call: TRBV9; clone_size: NA; cdr3_aa: CASSLARQGSTGELFF; cdr3_nt: TGTGCCAGCAGCCTAGCCAGACAGGGGTCAACCGGGGAGCTGTTTTTT
j_call: TRBJ2-7; d_call: TRBD2; v_call: TRBV3-1/TRBV3-2; clone_size: NA; cdr3_aa: CASRSGGTYEQYF; cdr3_nt: TGTGCCAGCAGGAGCGGGGGGACCTACGAGCAGTACTTC
j_call: TRBJ2-4; d_call: TRBD1; v_call: TRBV7-2; clone_size: once; cdr3_aa: CASSLLGQGWSKNIQYF; cdr3_nt: TGTGCCAGCAGCCTCCTGGGACAGGGTTGGAGCAAAAACATTCAGTACTTC
j_call: TRBJ2-2; d_call: NA; v_call: TRBV9; clone_size: NA; cdr3_aa: CASSRTALGTGELFF; cdr3_nt: TGTGCCAGCAGTCGGACAGCCTTGGGCACCGGGGAGCTGTTTTTT
j_call: TRBJ1-5; d_call: TRBD1; v_call: TRBV27; clone_size: NA; cdr3_aa: CASTPPTGWGYSNQPQHF; cdr3_nt: TGTGCCAGCACCCCCCCGACAGGGTGGGGATATAGCAATCAGCCCCAGCATTTT
j_call: TRBJ2-3; d_call: TRBD2; v_call: TRBV19; clone_size: once; cdr3_aa: CASHLRGGDTQYF; cdr3_nt: TGTGCCAGCCATTTGCGGGGGGGAGATACGCAGTATTTT
j_call: TRBJ2-6; d_call: TRBD1; v_call: TRBV29-1; clone_size: NA; cdr3_aa: CSVGGQGSFSGANVLTF; cdr3_nt: TGCAGCGTTGGGGGACAGGGGTCCTTCTCTGGGGCCAACGTCCTGACTTTC
j_call: TRBJ2-1; d_call: TRBD2; v_call: TRBV11-3; clone_size: NA; cdr3_aa: CASSLEGGGDEQFF; cdr3_nt: TGTGCCAGCAGCTTAGAGGGCGGGGGTGATGAGCAGTTCTTC
j_call: TRBJ2-1; d_call: NA; v_call: TRBV11-3; clone_size: NA; cdr3_aa: CASSLDRWGVKGNNEQFF; cdr3_nt: TGTGCCAGCAGCTTAGATCGGTGGGGCGTGAAAGGGAACAATGAGCAGTTCTTC
j_call: TRBJ1-6; d_call: NA; v_call: TRBV10-3; clone_size: once; cdr3_aa: CAIGEGYNSPLHF; cdr3_nt: TGTGCCATCGGGGAGGGGTATAATTCACCCCTCCACTTT
j_call: TRBJ2-2; d_call: NA; v_call: TRBV7-3; clone_size: NA; cdr3_aa: CASSPPGLPGELFF; cdr3_nt: TGTGCCAGCAGCCCCCCTGGTCTACCCGGGGAGCTGTTTTTT
j_call: TRBJ1-2; d_call: TRBD1; v_call: TRBV11-2; clone_size: NA; cdr3_aa: CASSRGTGGAYGYTF; cdr3_nt: TGTGCCAGCAGCCGGGGGACAGGGGGCGCCTATGGCTACACCTTC
j_call: TRBJ2-7; d_call: NA; v_call: TRBV27; clone_size: NA; cdr3_aa: CASSFLQGSYEQYF; cdr3_nt: TGTGCCAGCAGTTTTTTACAGGGCTCCTACGAGCAGTACTTC
j_call: TRBJ2-7; d_call: TRBD1; v_call: TRBV6-5; clone_size: NA; cdr3_aa: CASSYRRDRYYEQYF; cdr3_nt: TGTGCCAGCAGTTACAGGCGGGACAGGTACTACGAGCAGTACTTC
j_call: TRBJ2-7; d_call: NA; v_call: TRBV11-1; clone_size: NA; cdr3_aa: CASSLGGGPSYEQYF; cdr3_nt: TGTGCCAGCAGCTTAGGGGGCGGACCCTCCTACGAGCAGTACTTC
j_call: TRBJ1-1; d_call: TRBD1; v_call: TRBV18; clone_size: NA; cdr3_aa: CASSPNRGTEAFF; cdr3_nt: TGTGCCAGCTCACCTAACAGGGGAACTGAAGCTTTCTTT
j_call: TRBJ1-6; d_call: TRBD1; v_call: TRBV9; clone_size: NA; cdr3_aa: CASSASQGGNSPLHF; cdr3_nt: TGTGCCAGCAGCGCGTCACAGGGGGGAAATTCACCCCTCCACTTT
j_call: TRBJ1-2; d_call: NA; v_call: TRBV3-1/TRBV3-2; clone_size: NA; cdr3_aa: CASSLVDSQYYTF; cdr3_nt: TGTGCCAGCAGCCTTGTCGACAGCCAGTACTACACCTTC